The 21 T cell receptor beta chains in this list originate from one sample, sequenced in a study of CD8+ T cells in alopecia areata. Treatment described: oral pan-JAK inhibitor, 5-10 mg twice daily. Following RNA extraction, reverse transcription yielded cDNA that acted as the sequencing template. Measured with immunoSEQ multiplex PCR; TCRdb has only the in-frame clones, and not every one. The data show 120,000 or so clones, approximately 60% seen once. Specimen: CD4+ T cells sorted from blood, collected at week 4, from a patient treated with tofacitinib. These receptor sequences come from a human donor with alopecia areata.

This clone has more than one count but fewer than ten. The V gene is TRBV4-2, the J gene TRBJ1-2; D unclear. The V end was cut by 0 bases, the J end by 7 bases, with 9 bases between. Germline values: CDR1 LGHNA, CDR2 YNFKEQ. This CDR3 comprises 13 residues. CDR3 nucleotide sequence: TGTGCCAGCAGCCAAGATCGCCAAATTGGCTACACCTTC. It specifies CASSQDRQIGYTF.

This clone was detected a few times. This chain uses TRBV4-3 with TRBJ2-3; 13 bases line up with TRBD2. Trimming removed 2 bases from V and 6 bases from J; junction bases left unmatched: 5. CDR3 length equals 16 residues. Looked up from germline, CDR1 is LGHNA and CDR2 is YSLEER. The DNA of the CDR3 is TGCGCCAGCAGCCAATGGACTAGCGGGAGTTGGGATACGCAGTATTTT. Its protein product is CASSQWTSGSWDTQYF.

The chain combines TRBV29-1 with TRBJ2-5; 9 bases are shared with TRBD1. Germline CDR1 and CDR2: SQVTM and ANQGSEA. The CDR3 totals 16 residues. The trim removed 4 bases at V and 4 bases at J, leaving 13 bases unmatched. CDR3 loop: CSVGGGQGIEVETQYF. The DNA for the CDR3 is TGCAGCGTTGGAGGGGGACAGGGAATCGAAGTAGAGACCCAGTACTTC.

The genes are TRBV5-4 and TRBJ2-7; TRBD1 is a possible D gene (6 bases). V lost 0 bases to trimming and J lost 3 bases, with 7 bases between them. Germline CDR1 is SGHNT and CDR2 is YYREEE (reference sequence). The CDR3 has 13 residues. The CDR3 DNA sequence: TGTGCCAGCAGCTTGGACAGGGACTACGAGCAGTACTTC. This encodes CASSLDRDYEQYF. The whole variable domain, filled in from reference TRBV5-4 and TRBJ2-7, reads ETGVTQSPTHLIKTRGQQVTLRCSSQSGHNTVSWYQQALGQGPQFIFQYYREEENGRGNFPPRFSGLQFPNYSSELNVNALELDDSALYLCASSLDRDYEQYFGPGTRLTVT.

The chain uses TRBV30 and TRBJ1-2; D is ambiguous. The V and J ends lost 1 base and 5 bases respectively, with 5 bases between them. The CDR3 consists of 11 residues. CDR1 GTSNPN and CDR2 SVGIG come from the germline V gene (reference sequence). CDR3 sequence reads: CAWSALYGYTF. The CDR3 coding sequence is TGTGCCTGGAGTGCTCTATATGGCTACACCTTC.

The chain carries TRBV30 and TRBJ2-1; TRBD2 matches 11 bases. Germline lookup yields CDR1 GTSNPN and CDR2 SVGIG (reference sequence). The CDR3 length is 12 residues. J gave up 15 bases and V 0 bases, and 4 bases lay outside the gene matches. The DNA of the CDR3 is TGTGCCTGGAGTGTAGAGCTAGCGGGGGGGTTCTTC. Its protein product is CAWSVELAGGFF.

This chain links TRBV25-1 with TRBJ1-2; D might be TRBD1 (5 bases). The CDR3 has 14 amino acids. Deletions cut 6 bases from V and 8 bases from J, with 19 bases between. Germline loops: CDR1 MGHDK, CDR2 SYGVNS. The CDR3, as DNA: TGTGCCAGCAGGGATTCAGGGATAGTAAGCGGCTACACCTTC. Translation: CASRDSGIVSGYTF.

The CDR3 here is CASRPPGQGYSPLHF. CDR3 in DNA: TGTGCCAGCAGACCTCCGGGACAGGGGTATTCACCCCTCCACTTT. The chain combines TRBV7-9 with TRBJ1-6; 10 bases align to TRBD1. CDR1 is SEHNR, CDR2 FQNEAQ, per germline (reference sequence). The CDR3 has 15 residues. The ends lost 6 bases at V and 8 bases at J; junction bases unmatched: 7. The whole variable domain, filled in from reference TRBV7-9 and TRBJ1-6, reads DTGVSQNPRHKITKRGQNVTFRCDPISEHNRLYWYRQTLGQGPEFLTYFQNEAQLEKSRLLSDRFSAERPKGSFSTLEIQRTEQGDSAMYLCASRPPGQGYSPLHFGNGTRLTVT.

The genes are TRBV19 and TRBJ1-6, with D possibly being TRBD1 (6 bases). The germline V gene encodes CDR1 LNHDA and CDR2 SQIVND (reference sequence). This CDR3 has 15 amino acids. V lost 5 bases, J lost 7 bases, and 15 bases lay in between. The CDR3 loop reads CASSVQGKTNSPLHF. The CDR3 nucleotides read TGTGCCAGTAGTGTACAGGGTAAGACGAATTCACCCCTCCACTTT.

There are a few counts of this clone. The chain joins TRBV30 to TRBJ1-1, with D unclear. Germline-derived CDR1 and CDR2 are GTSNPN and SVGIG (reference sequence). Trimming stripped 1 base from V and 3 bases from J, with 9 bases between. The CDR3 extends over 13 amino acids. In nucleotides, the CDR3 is TGTGCCTGGAGTGCAGGCCTCCACACTGAAGCTTTCTTT. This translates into CAWSAGLHTEAFF.

CDR3 sequence reads: CANGAMGGDNQPQHF. Written as DNA, the CDR3 is TGTGCAAACGGGGCCATGGGCGGGGACAATCAGCCCCAGCATTTT. V usage is TRBV5-4 and J usage is TRBJ1-5; D perhaps matches TRBD1 (5 bases). Germline V gene sequence: CDR1 SGHNT, CDR2 YYREEE (reference sequence). The CDR3 is 15 residues long.

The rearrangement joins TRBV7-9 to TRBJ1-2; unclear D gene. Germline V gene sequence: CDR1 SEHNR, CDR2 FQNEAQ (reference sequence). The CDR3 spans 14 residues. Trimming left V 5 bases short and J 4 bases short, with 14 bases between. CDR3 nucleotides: TGTGCCAGCAGCCGTAGTCTGGGAAGCTATGGCTACACCTTC. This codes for CASSRSLGSYGYTF.

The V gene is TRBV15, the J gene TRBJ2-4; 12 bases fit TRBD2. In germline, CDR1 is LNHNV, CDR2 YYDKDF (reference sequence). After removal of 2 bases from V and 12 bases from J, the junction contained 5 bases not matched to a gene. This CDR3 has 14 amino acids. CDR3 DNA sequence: TGTGCCACCAGCAGACTAGCGGGGGGGCCATCTCAGTACTTC. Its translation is CATSRLAGGPSQYF. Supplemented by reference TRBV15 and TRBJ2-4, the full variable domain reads DAMVIQNPRYQVTQFGKPVTLSCSQTLNHNVMYWYQQKSSQAPKLLFHYYDKDFNNEADTPDNFQSRRPNTSFCFLDIRSPGLGDTAMYLCATSRLAGGPSQYFGAGTRLSVL.

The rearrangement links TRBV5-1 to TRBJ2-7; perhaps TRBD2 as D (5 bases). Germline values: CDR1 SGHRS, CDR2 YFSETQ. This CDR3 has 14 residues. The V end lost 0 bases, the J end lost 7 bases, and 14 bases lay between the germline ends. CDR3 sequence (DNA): TGCGCCAGCAGCTTGGCCCAGGAATCGGGAGAGCAGTACTTC. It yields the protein CASSLAQESGEQYF.

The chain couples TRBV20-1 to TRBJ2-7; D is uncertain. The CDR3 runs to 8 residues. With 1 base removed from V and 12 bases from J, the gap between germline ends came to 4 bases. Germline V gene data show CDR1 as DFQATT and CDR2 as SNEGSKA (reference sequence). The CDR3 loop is CSARVLYF. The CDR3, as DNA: TGCAGTGCTAGAGTCCTGTACTTC.

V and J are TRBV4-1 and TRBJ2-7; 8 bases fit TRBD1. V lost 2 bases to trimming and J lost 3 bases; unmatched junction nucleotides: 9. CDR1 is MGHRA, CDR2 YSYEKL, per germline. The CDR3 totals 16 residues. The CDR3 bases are TGCGCCAGCAGCCAACCGACCCAGGGGGCTGGCTACGAGCAGTACTTC. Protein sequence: CASSQPTQGAGYEQYF.

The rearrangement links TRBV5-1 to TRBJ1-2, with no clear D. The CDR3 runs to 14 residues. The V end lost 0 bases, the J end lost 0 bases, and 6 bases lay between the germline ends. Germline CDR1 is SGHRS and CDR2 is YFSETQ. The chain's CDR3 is CASSLDRSNYGYTF. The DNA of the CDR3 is TGCGCCAGCAGCTTGGACAGATCTAACTATGGCTACACCTTC. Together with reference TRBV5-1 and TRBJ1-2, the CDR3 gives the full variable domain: KAGVTQTPRYLIKTRGQQVTLSCSPISGHRSVSWYQQTPGQGLQFLFEYFSETQRNKGNFPGRFSGRQFSNSRSEMNVSTLELGDSALYLCASSLDRSNYGYTFGSGTRLTVV.

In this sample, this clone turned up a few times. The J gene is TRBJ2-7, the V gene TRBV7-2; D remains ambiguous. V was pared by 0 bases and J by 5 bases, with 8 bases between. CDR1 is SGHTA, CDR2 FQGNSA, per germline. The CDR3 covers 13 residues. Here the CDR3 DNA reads TGTGCCAGCAGCTTAGCCCACCGGAACGAGCAGTACTTC. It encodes CASSLAHRNEQYF.

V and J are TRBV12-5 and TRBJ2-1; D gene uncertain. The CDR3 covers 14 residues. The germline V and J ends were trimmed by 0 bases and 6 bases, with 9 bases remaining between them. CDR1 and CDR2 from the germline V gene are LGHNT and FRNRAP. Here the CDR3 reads CASGLVRGFNEQFF. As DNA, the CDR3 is TGTGCTAGTGGTTTGGTACGAGGATTCAATGAGCAGTTCTTC.

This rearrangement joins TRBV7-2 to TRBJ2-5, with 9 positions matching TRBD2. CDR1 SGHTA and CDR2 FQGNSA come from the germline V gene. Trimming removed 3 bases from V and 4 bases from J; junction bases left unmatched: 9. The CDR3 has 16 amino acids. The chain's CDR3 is CASSFNPLAGGETQYF. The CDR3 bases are TGTGCCAGCAGCTTTAACCCACTAGCGGGCGGAGAGACCCAGTACTTC. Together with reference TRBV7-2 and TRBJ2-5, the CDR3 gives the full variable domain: GAGVSQSPSNKVTEKGKDVELRCDPISGHTALYWYRQSLGQGLEFLIYFQGNSAPDKSGLPSDRFSAERTGGSVSTLTIQRTQQEDSAVYLCASSFNPLAGGETQYFGPGTRLLVL.

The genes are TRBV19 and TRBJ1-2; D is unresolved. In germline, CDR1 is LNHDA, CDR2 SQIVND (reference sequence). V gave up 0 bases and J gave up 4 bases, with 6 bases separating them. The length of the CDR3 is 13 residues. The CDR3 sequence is CASSIEGGYGYTF. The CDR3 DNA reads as TGTGCCAGTAGTATAGAGGGAGGCTATGGCTACACCTTC.